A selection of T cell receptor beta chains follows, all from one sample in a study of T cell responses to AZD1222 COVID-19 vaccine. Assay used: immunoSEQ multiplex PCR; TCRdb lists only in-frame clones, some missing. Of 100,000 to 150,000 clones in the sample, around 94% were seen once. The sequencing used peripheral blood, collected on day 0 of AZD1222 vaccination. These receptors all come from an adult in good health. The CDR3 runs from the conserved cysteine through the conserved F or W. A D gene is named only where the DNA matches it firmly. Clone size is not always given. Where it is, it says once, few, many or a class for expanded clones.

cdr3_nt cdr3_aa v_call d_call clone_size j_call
TGTGCCATCAGAGGACAGGGAGGGGATGGCTACACCTTC CAIRGQGGDGYTF TRBV10-3 TRBD1 . TRBJ1-2
TGTGCCAGCAGCCGGGACAGGGGTCAGCCCCAGCATTTT CASSRDRGQPQHF TRBV7-6 TRBD1 . TRBJ1-5
TGTGCCAGTAGTATAGTGTACGACTCTGGGGCCAACGTCCTGACTTTC CASSIVYDSGANVLTF TRBV19 . . TRBJ2-6
TGTGCCAGCAGCTTGGTTGGACTAGCGGACTCCTACAATGAGCAGTTCTTC CASSLVGLADSYNEQFF TRBV5-6 TRBD2 few TRBJ2-1
TGTGCCAGCAGTCAAAGGGGACAGGGCCTGAACACTGAAGCTTTCTTT CASSQRGQGLNTEAFF TRBV11-3 TRBD1 . TRBJ1-1
TGTGCCAGCAGCCAAGATCTTCGGGGGACTGAAGCTTTCTTT CASSQDLRGTEAFF TRBV3-1/TRBV3-2 . once TRBJ1-1
TGTGCCTGGAAGCTAGCGGGAGGGTCCTACGAGCAGTACTTC CAWKLAGGSYEQYF TRBV30 TRBD2 . TRBJ2-7
TGTGCCAGCAGTTCGGGACAGGGCTATGGCTACACCTTC CASSSGQGYGYTF TRBV28 TRBD1 . TRBJ1-2
TGTGCCAGCAGCCACCCTCCGGGTAACGACGAGCAGTACTTC CASSHPPGNDEQYF TRBV28 . . TRBJ2-7
TGTGCCAGTCTTCAGGACGGAAGAGGAACTGAAGCTTTCTTT CASLQDGRGTEAFF TRBV7-9 . . TRBJ1-1
TGTGCCAGCAGTTTATTCAGGGCTCAGAATTCACCCCTCCACTTT CASSLFRAQNSPLHF TRBV28 . . TRBJ1-6
TGTGCCAGCAGCCAGGGAGTCTCTGGAAACACCATATATTTT CASSQGVSGNTIYF TRBV3-1/TRBV3-2 . . TRBJ1-3
TGTGCCAGCAGCCGGGGGACGGTCCCATACAATGAGCAGTTCTTC CASSRGTVPYNEQFF TRBV7-2 . . TRBJ2-1
TGTGCCAGCAGCTTAGGGATAGCTCGGCCCAATGAGCAGTTCTTC CASSLGIARPNEQFF TRBV11-3 . . TRBJ2-1
TGTGCCTCTACTAGCGGAGTCATGGATGAGCAGTTCTTC CASTSGVMDEQFF TRBV19 TRBD2 . TRBJ2-1
TGTGCCAGCAGCGCCTGGAGGGTGGGTCGCGGGAATGAGCAGTTCTTC CASSAWRVGRGNEQFF TRBV5-4 . . TRBJ2-1